This T cell receptor (beta chain) is drawn from a study of pediatric ulcerative colitis. For the study at large: Ulcerative colitis patients had pancolitis or left-sided colitis, with confirming histology.

Note on this clone: The antigen is not known.

Only in-frame clones appear in the TCRdb table, and some are missing; sequencing was by immunoSEQ multiplex PCR. The table shows about 24,000 clones, with 65% to 80% occurring only once. Looked up from germline, CDR1 is DFQATT and CDR2 is SNEGSKA (reference sequence). There are 11 residues in the CDR3. Trimming took 6 bases from V and 7 from J, leaving 12 bases between them. Notes on the study in general: Acute severe colitis showed lower rectal diversity from clonal expansions. A couple of patients' blood samples yielded substantially fewer templates. Two rectal CDR3 clonotypes occurred in all ulcerative colitis patients.

One to two pinch biopsies were taken from the rectum during colonoscopy. The sequence came from a boy between 5 and 17 years old with severe ulcerative colitis. The chain couples TRBV20-1 to TRBJ1-1, with D perhaps TRBD1 (6 bases). Source material: gut tissue. DNA of the CDR3: TGCAGTGCCCGGGGGGCATATGAAGCTTTCTTT. Amino acids: CSARGAYEAFF.